The clone carrying this T cell receptor (beta chain) has only a few counts. No antigen is known for it. This sample is drawn from a study of shared clonotypes between healthy human individuals. Points from the study as a whole: Among non-shared clonotypes, generation probabilities were lower than among those shared by all four donors.

Deep was the level at which the assay was run. Assay used: immunoSEQ multiplex PCR; TCRdb lists only in-frame clones, some missing. The sample lists fewer than 200,000 clones, over 50% occurring once. CD4+ cell separation produced CD45RA+ naive and CD45RA-negative memory subsets. CDR3 length: 14 residues. V gave up 0 bases and J gave up 1 base, with 7 bases separating them. Germline V CDR1 and CDR2: LGHNA, YSLEER. The TCR comes from a man aged 25 to 40 in good health. Sequences were obtained from memory CD4+ T cells sorted from blood. Noted subset: CD45RA-negative fraction. The chain carries TRBV4-3 and TRBJ2-7; D call uncertain. CDR3 DNA: TGCGCCAGCAGCCAAGATCCTAGTTCCTACGAGCAGTACTTC. Protein: CASSQDPSSYEQYF.